The 31 T cell receptor beta chains given below trace back to one sample, sequenced in a study of identical twins. One entry per CDR3 protein results from TCRdb running MiXCR on the 5' RACE reads. This sample has 600,000 to 800,000 distinct CDR3 sequences, with 20% to 25% found just once. These data also formed part of another study, on T cells expressing NK-cell markers.

The sample consisted of PBMCs. Source of these receptors: a woman under 30 in good health.

V is TRBV4-1 and J is TRBJ2-2; D is ambiguous. Germline loops: CDR1 MGHRA, CDR2 YSYEKL. V was shortened by 1 base and J by 2 bases, with 11 bases between the two germline ends. The CDR3 spans 16 residues. DNA of the CDR3: TGCGCCAGCAGCCAAGTTCTTGGCAGAAACACCGGGGAGCTGTTTTTT. Translated, it gives CASSQVLGRNTGELFF.

This clonotype was found a few times. The chain recombines TRBV20-1 with TRBJ2-1; a possible D gene is TRBD2 (6 bases). In germline, CDR1 is DFQATT, CDR2 SNEGSKA (reference sequence). This CDR3 is built from 13 residues. Trimming took off 3 bases at V and 3 bases at J, with 9 bases between the two ends. The CDR3 sequence: CSASLANYNEQFF. The CDR3 DNA reads TGCAGTGCTAGTCTAGCGAACTACAATGAGCAGTTCTTC.

The sample holds a few counts of this clonotype. This chain uses TRBV5-1 with TRBJ2-1; D gene uncertain. V dropped 1 base and J dropped 0 bases, with 11 bases sitting between them. This CDR3 is built from 16 residues. Germline CDR1 SGHRS, CDR2 YFSETQ. The CDR3: CASSLLLTSSYNEQFF. The CDR3 DNA follows: TGCGCCAGCAGCTTGTTGCTCACGAGCTCCTACAATGAGCAGTTCTTC.

V gene TRBV5-1 combines with J gene TRBJ2-1, with D uncertain. The CDR3 runs 17 residues. Trimming pared 1 base from V and 0 bases from J, leaving 14 bases between. CDR1 SGHRS and CDR2 YFSETQ come from the germline V gene. DNA of the CDR3: TGCGCCAGCAGCTTGATAGCATCCGAAGCCTCCTACAATGAGCAGTTCTTC. This codes for CASSLIASEASYNEQFF.

This sequence joins TRBV12-3 or TRBV12-4 and TRBJ2-1; TRBD2 might be the D (6 bases). V lost 7 bases, J lost 4 bases, and 14 bases lay in between. This CDR3 has 14 amino acids. As DNA, the CDR3 is TGTGCCAGCATTTGGGGGGTAGCGTACAATGAGCAGTTCTTC. Translated: CASIWGVAYNEQFF.

The rearrangement joins TRBV5-5 to TRBJ2-3, with D perhaps matching TRBD1 or TRBD2 (8 bases each). The germline gives CDR1 SGHKS, CDR2 YYEKEE (reference sequence). V shed 4 bases and J shed 6 bases, with 18 bases lying between them. The CDR3 runs 15 residues. CDR3 region: CASSREGRGPDTQYF. The CDR3 DNA reads as TGTGCCAGCAGCCGGGAGGGCAGGGGGCCCGATACGCAGTATTTT.

This clonotype has a handful of counts. In DNA, the CDR3 is TGCAGCGTTGAAGACGTAGCATACCCTGGGGCCAACGTCCTGACTTTC. This codes for CSVEDVAYPGANVLTF. The V call is TRBV29-1, the J call TRBJ2-6; D remains unclear. This CDR3 is 16 amino acids long. CDR1 is SQVTM and CDR2 is ANQGSEA in the germline V gene. V was pared by 0 bases and J by 2 bases, with 11 bases between.

This chain uses TRBV20-1 with TRBJ2-1, with a possible D match to TRBD2 (5 bases). The CDR3 consists of 11 residues. CDR1 and CDR2 from the germline V gene are DFQATT and SNEGSKA (reference sequence). V was cut by 7 bases and J by 4 bases, with 8 bases left in between. CDR3 coding DNA: TGCAGTGGAAAGCGGTACAATGAGCAGTTCTTC. Translation gives CSGKRYNEQFF.

There are many counts of this clonotype. The chain recombines TRBV6-1 with TRBJ1-2, with D perhaps TRBD1 (5 bases). The germline gives CDR1 MNHNS, CDR2 SASEGT. The germline V and J ends were trimmed by 6 bases and 3 bases, with 14 bases remaining between them. The CDR3 runs to 14 residues. CDR3 region: CASSRGGGDYGYTF. DNA for the CDR3: TGTGCCAGCAGCCGAGGTGGGGGAGACTATGGCTACACCTTC.

This clonotype was observed a handful of times. The J gene is TRBJ2-7, the V gene TRBV20-1; tentatively, D is TRBD1 or TRBD2 (5 bases each). The V gene lost 5 bases and the J gene lost 3 bases, with 11 bases spanning the gap. The CDR3 spans 12 residues. CDR1 is DFQATT, CDR2 SNEGSKA, per germline (reference sequence). CDR3 amino acids: CSAYTGGYEQYF. The CDR3 DNA reads as TGCAGTGCTTACACTGGGGGCTACGAGCAGTACTTC.

This clonotype was observed a handful of times. This rearrangement joins TRBV20-1 to TRBJ2-3; 7 bases are shared with TRBD2. With 1 base clipped from V and 6 bases from J, the junction kept 4 bases outside the gene matches. Germline assignment: CDR1 DFQATT and CDR2 SNEGSKA (reference sequence). The CDR3 totals 13 residues. CDR3 in DNA: TGCAGTGCTAGAGTTGCGGGAGTGGATACGCAGTATTTT. It translates to CSARVAGVDTQYF.

This clonotype was counted only a few times. DNA of the CDR3: TGTGCCAGCAGTCACGACAAGACTGAAGCTTTCTTT. Amino acid sequence: CASSHDKTEAFF. This chain links TRBV6-5 with TRBJ1-1; D not certain. V was clipped by 5 bases and J by 5 bases, with 9 bases between them. The CDR3 is 12 amino acids. The germline gives CDR1 MNHEY, CDR2 SVGAGI.

This clonotype turned up a few times. The chain carries TRBV7-9 and TRBJ2-1, with D maybe TRBD2 (6 bases). This CDR3 region has 16 residues. The germline V gene encodes CDR1 SEHNR and CDR2 FQNEAQ (reference sequence). V lost 5 bases and J lost 4, with 18 bases in between. CDR3 region: CASSHPRDGGYNEQFF. DNA of the CDR3: TGTGCCAGCAGCCACCCCCGGGACGGAGGGTACAATGAGCAGTTCTTC.

CDR3 nucleotides: TGCAGTGCTAGGGGGCGGGGGTCCTACAATGAGCAGTTCTTC. It codes for CSARGRGSYNEQFF. V and J are TRBV20-1 and TRBJ2-1; TRBD2 agrees at 7 bases. The CDR3 contains 14 residues. Germline lookup yields CDR1 DFQATT and CDR2 SNEGSKA (reference sequence). V lost 3 bases, J lost 1 base, and 3 bases stayed unmatched.

The rearrangement joins TRBV9 to TRBJ2-1; D may be TRBD2 (5 bases). The CDR3 extends over 15 amino acids. Trimming stripped 7 bases from V and 8 bases from J, with 22 bases between. Germline CDR1 is SGDLS and CDR2 is YYNGEE. CDR3 in amino acids: CASSHLGNPGDEQFF. The CDR3 DNA sequence: TGTGCCAGCTCTCACCTCGGGAACCCCGGAGATGAGCAGTTCTTC.

The rearrangement links TRBV20-1 to TRBJ2-1; D gene uncertain. CDR1 DFQATT and CDR2 SNEGSKA come from the germline V gene (reference sequence). There are 14 residues in the CDR3. Trimming took 3 bases from V and 5 from J, leaving 14 bases between them. CDR3 sequence (DNA): TGCAGTGCTAGCGCGTCCCCAACTCACAATGAGCAGTTCTTC. The encoded protein is CSASASPTHNEQFF.

A few counts support this clonotype. The CDR3 nucleotides are TGCAGTGCCTACGGACCGGTGAACACCGGGGAGCTGTTTTTT. Translated, it gives CSAYGPVNTGELFF. The chain links TRBV20-1 to TRBJ2-2, with D unclear. The CDR3 extends over 14 amino acids. Per the germline V gene, CDR1 is DFQATT and CDR2 is SNEGSKA (reference sequence). Trimming removed 6 bases at V and 1 base at J, with 12 bases between.

This clonotype was recorded a few times. The V gene is TRBV6-5, the J gene TRBJ2-5; the D is unclear. The V and J ends lost 1 base and 4 bases respectively, with 13 bases between them. Germline CDR1 is MNHEY and CDR2 is SVGAGI. The CDR3 runs 15 residues. The CDR3 sequence: CASSYLFALGETQYF. The CDR3 DNA reads as TGTGCCAGCAGTTACTTATTCGCCTTAGGAGAGACCCAGTACTTC.

This clonotype has a handful of counts. The chain links TRBV9 to TRBJ2-1, with TRBD2 matching over 13 bases. Germline values: CDR1 SGDLS, CDR2 YYNGEE. V lost 4 bases, J lost 0 bases, and 7 bases stayed unmatched. CDR3 size: 18 residues. In DNA, the CDR3 is TGTGCCAGCAGCATGACTAGCGGGGGGTTCCTCTCCTACAATGAGCAGTTCTTC. Its protein product is CASSMTSGGFLSYNEQFF.

The chain recombines TRBV10-3 with TRBJ2-5, with a weak D call TRBD1 (5 bases). This CDR3 spans 13 amino acids. The V end lost 8 bases, the J end lost 2 bases, and 12 bases lay between the germline ends. From germline, CDR1 is ENHRY and CDR2 SYGVKD. The CDR3, as DNA: TGTGCCATCGGGGCAGCGCTTCAAGAGACCCAGTACTTC. It specifies CAIGAALQETQYF.

The table lists this clonotype with a few counts. This rearrangement joins TRBV20-1 to TRBJ2-1; 8 bases map to TRBD2. The CDR3 extends over 15 amino acids. J was trimmed by 8 bases and V by 0 bases; bases with no gene match: 9. The V gene's germline CDR1 is DFQATT and CDR2 SNEGSKA (reference sequence). CDR3 bases: TGCAGTGCTAGAGATTTGGGACTAGGTTCCTATGAGCAGTTCTTC. This encodes CSARDLGLGSYEQFF.

This clonotype came up a few times. The chain combines TRBV6-1 with TRBJ1-5, with a tentative D call TRBD1 (6 bases). Germline loops: CDR1 MNHNS, CDR2 SASEGT. Trimming cost V 3 bases and J 7 bases, with 13 bases left between them. The CDR3 consists of 14 residues. The CDR3 sequence is CASSDSGGGQPQHF. The DNA for the CDR3 is TGTGCCAGCAGTGATTCGGGGGGCGGCCAGCCCCAGCATTTT.

This clonotype was observed at least ten times. The chain combines TRBV6-5 with TRBJ2-7; D may be TRBD1 (5 bases). Trimming shortened V by 4 bases and J by 2 bases, and 12 bases separated the two germline ends. CDR1 and CDR2 from the germline V gene are MNHEY and SVGAGI. The CDR3 loop spans 14 amino acids. The CDR3 loop is CASSFYRTTYEQYF. The CDR3 DNA follows: TGTGCCAGCAGTTTTTACAGGACAACCTACGAGCAGTACTTC.

This CDR3 reads CASSNRDRAREQYF. The CDR3 DNA follows: TGTGCCAGCAGTAACCGGGACAGGGCGCGGGAGCAGTACTTC. The chain joins TRBV12-3 or TRBV12-4 to TRBJ2-7, with 9 bases lining up with TRBD1. The length of the CDR3 is 14 residues. Trimming took 5 bases from V and 7 from J; bases not matched to a gene: 9.

In its sample, this clonotype was seen many times. The chain recombines TRBV5-1 with TRBJ2-5; D possibly corresponds to TRBD2 (5 bases). The CDR3 totals 13 residues. Trimming removed 0 bases from V and 5 bases from J, with 8 bases in between. Germline CDR1 is SGHRS and CDR2 is YFSETQ. Here the CDR3 DNA reads TGCGCCAGCAGCTTGGCTAGCCGGGAGACCCAGTACTTC. This sequence encodes CASSLASRETQYF.

The chain carries TRBV20-1 and TRBJ2-7; 12 bases agree with TRBD2. CDR1 and CDR2 from the germline V gene are DFQATT and SNEGSKA (reference sequence). Trimming took 3 bases from V and 0 from J; bases not matched to a gene: 12. The CDR3 contains 18 residues. In DNA, the CDR3 is TGCAGTGCTAGTTCTTTGGGGACTAGCGGGCTGAGCTCCTACGAGCAGTACTTC. Encoded protein: CSASSLGTSGLSSYEQYF.

The chain is built from TRBV6-1 and TRBJ2-1; D might be TRBD2 (7 bases). The CDR3 loop spans 13 amino acids. V lost 5 bases to trimming and J lost 5 bases, with 10 bases between them. Germline loops: CDR1 MNHNS, CDR2 SASEGT. CDR3 amino acids: CASSQRDNNEQFF. Here the CDR3 DNA reads TGTGCCAGCAGTCAGCGGGACAACAATGAGCAGTTCTTC.

In its sample, this clonotype was seen a few times. The chain joins TRBV3-1 to TRBJ1-1; perhaps TRBD1 as D (5 bases). The germline CDR1 and CDR2 sequences are LGHDT and YNNKEL (reference sequence). With 1 base removed from V and 3 bases from J, the gap between germline ends came to 9 bases. The CDR3 is 14 residues long. This CDR3 is CASSQVSGDTEAFF. Written as DNA, the CDR3 is TGTGCCAGCAGCCAAGTGTCGGGGGACACTGAAGCTTTCTTT.

This clonotype was counted at least ten times. The chain couples TRBV12-3 or TRBV12-4 to TRBJ1-1, with no clear D. V was clipped by 3 bases and J by 1 base, with 6 bases between them. This CDR3 is built from 13 residues. CDR3 nucleotide sequence: TGTGCCAGCAGTTTTGCAGCGAACACTGAAGCTTTCTTT. It codes for CASSFAANTEAFF.

This clonotype was detected a few times. At one end, the junction sequence differs from germline, possibly due to a read error. The gene calls are TRBV7-7 and TRBJ2-5, with no clear D. Germline lookup yields CDR1 SSHAT and CDR2 FNYEAQ (reference sequence). This CDR3 region has 14 residues. In nucleotides, the CDR3 is TGTGCTAGCAGCTTCGGTCCACACGAGGAGACCCAGTACTTC. This translates into CASSFGPHEETQYF.

This clonotype was seen more than once but under ten times. This chain joins TRBV27 and TRBJ2-7, with D possibly being TRBD2 (5 bases). The CDR3 consists of 12 residues. Between the trimmed V and J ends, which lost 3 bases and 7 bases, there was a span of 10 bases. CDR1 MNHEY and CDR2 SMNVEV come from the germline V gene (reference sequence). The CDR3 is CASSFRTGEQYF. Here the CDR3 DNA reads TGTGCCAGCAGTTTTAGGACGGGGGAGCAGTACTTC.